This TCR beta chain was observed in a study of shared clonotypes between healthy human individuals. Study details: Three CD4 naive, three CD4 memory, two CD8 naive and one CD8 memory plate were used per donor. The study, taken as a whole, reports: It was the non-shared clonotypes that had lower generation probabilities than clonotypes shared by all four donors.

CDR1 and CDR2 (germline): SGHKS, YYEKEE (reference sequence). V lost 0 bases and J lost 6, with 10 bases in between. The CDR3 is 14 amino acids. To note about this clone: No antigen is known for it.

Sequenced by immunoSEQ multiplex PCR; TCRdb stores in-frame clones only, minus some. The table lists under 600,000 clones, about 96% of them singletons. The clonotype originates from a woman in her 30s in good health. The V call is TRBV5-5, the J call TRBJ1-5; D is unresolved. Sequenced: naive CD4+ T cells sorted from blood. Documented subset: CD45RA+ positively selected. The CDR3 reads CASSLGFPGQPQHF. The CDR3 DNA reads TGTGCCAGCAGCTTGGGGTTCCCGGGTCAGCCCCAGCATTTT.